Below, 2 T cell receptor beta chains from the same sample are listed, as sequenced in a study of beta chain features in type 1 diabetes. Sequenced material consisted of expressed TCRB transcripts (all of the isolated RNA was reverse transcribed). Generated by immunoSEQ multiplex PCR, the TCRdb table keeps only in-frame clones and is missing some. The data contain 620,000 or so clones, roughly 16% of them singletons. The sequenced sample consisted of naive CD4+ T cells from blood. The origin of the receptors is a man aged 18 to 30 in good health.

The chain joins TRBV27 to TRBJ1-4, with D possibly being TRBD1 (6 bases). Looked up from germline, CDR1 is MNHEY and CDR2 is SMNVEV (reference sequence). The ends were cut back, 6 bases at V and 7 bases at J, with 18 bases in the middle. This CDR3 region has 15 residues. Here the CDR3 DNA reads TGTGCCAGCAGCTCAGGCCGGGGGCTGGGTGAAAAACTGTTTTTT. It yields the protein CASSSGRGLGEKLFF. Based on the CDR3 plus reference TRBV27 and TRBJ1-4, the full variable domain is EAQVTQNPRYLITVTGKKLTVTCSQNMNHEYMSWYRQDPGLGLRQIYYSMNVEVTDKGDVPEGYKVSRKEKRNFPLILESPSPNQTSLYFCASSSGRGLGEKLFFGSGTQLSVL.

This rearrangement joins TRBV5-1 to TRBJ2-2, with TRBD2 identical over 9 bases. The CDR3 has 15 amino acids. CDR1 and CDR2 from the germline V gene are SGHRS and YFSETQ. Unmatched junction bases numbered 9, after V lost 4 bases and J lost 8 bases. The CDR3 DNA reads TGCGCCAGCAGCCGTACGGGACTAGCTTCTGGGGAGCTGTTTTTT. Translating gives CASSRTGLASGELFF.